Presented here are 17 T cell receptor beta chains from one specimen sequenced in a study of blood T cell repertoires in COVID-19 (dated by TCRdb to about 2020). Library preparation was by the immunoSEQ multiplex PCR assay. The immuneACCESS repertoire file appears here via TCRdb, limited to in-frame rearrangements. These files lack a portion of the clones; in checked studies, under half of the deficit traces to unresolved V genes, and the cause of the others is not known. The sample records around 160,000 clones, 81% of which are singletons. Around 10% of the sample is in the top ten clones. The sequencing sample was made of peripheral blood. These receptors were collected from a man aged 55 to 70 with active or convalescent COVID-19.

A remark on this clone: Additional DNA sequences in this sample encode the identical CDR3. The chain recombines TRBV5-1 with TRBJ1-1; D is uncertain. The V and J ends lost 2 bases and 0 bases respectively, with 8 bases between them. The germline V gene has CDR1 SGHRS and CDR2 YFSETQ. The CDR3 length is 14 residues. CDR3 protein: CASSLTGMNTEAFF. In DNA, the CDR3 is TGCGCCAGCAGCTTAACCGGGATGAACACTGAAGCTTTCTTT.

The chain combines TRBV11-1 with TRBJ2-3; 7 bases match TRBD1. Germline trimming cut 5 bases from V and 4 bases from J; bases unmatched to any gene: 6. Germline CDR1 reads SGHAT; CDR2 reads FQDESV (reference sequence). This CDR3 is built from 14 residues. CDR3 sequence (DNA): TGTGCCAGCAGCAGAGGGGGCTCCCCAGATACGCAGTATTTT. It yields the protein CASSRGGSPDTQYF.

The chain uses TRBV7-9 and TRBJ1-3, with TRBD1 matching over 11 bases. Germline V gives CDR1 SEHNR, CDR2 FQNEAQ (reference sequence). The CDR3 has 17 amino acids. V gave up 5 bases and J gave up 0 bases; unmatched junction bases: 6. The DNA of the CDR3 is TGTGCCAGCAGCACCGGGGACAGGGGGTACTCTGGAAACACCATATATTTT. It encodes CASSTGDRGYSGNTIYF. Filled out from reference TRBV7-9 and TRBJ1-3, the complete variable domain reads DTGVSQNPRHKITKRGQNVTFRCDPISEHNRLYWYRQTLGQGPEFLTYFQNEAQLEKSRLLSDRFSAERPKGSFSTLEIQRTEQGDSAMYLCASSTGDRGYSGNTIYFGEGSWLTVV.

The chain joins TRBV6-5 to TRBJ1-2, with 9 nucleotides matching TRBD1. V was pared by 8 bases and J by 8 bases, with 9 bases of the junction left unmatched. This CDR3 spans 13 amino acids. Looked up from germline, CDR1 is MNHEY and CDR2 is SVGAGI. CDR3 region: CASQPGQGIGYTF. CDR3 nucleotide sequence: TGTGCCAGCCAACCGGGACAGGGAATCGGCTACACCTTC.

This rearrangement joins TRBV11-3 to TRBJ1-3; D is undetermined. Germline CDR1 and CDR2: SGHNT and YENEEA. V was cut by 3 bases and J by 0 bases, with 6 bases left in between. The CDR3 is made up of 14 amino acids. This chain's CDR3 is CASSLGSSGNTIYF. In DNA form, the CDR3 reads TGTGCCAGCAGCTTGGGCAGCTCTGGAAACACCATATATTTT.

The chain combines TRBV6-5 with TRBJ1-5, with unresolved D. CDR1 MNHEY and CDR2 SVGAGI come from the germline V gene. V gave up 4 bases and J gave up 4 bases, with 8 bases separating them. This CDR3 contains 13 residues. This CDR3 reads CASSSGGNQPQHF. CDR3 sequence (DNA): TGTGCCAGCAGTTCGGGTGGTAATCAGCCCCAGCATTTT.

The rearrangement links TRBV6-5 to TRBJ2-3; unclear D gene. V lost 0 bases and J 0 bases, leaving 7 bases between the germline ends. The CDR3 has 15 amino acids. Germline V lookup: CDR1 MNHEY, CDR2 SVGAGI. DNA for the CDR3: TGTGCCAGCAGTTACTCGCTGACTAGCACAGATACGCAGTATTTT. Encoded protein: CASSYSLTSTDTQYF.

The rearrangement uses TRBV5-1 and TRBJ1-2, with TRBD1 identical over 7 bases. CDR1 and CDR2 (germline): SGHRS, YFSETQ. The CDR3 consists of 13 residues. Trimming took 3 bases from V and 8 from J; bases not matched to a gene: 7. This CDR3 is CASSSTGARGYTF. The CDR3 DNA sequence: TGCGCCAGCAGCTCCACAGGGGCGCGGGGCTACACCTTC.

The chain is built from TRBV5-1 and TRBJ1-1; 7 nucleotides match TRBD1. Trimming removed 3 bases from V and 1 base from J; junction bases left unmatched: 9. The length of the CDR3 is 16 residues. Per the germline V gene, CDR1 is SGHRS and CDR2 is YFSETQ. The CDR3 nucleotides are TGCGCCAGCAGCTCTGGGACAGCATCCTCGAACACTGAAGCTTTCTTT. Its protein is CASSSGTASSNTEAFF.

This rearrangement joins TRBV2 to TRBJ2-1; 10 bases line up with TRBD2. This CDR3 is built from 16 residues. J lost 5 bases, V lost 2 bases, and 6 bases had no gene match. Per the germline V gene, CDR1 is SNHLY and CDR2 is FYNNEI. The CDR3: CASSEWTSGLHNEQFF. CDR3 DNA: TGTGCCAGCAGTGAATGGACTAGCGGCCTCCACAATGAGCAGTTCTTC.

CDR3 nucleotide sequence: TGTGCCAGCAGTCCCCAACTAGCGGTCACCTACGAGCAGTACTTC. Amino acid sequence: CASSPQLAVTYEQYF. The V call is TRBV27, the J call TRBJ2-7; 8 bases are a match to TRBD2. Germline CDR1 is MNHEY and CDR2 is SMNVEV (reference sequence). The CDR3 totals 15 residues. V shed 5 bases and J 2 bases; nucleotides not matched to a gene: 8.

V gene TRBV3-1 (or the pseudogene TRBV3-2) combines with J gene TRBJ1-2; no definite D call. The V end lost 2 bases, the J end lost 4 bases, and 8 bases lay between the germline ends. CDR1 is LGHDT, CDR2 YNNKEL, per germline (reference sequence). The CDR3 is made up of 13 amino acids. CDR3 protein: CASSQLAGYGYTF. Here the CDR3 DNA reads TGTGCCAGCAGCCAACTGGCGGGCTATGGCTACACCTTC.

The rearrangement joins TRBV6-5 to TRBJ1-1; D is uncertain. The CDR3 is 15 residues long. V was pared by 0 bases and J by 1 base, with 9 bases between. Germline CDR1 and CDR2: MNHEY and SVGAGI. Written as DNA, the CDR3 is TGTGCCAGCAGTTACTCGCCAGGTGGGAACACTGAAGCTTTCTTT. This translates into CASSYSPGGNTEAFF.

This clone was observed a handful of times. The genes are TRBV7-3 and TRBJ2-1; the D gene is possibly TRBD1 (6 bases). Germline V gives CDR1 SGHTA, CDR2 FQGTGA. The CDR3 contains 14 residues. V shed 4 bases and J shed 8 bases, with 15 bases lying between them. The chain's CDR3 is CASSSGTSLDEQFF. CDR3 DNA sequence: TGTGCCAGCAGCTCCGGGACATCCTTGGATGAGCAGTTCTTC.

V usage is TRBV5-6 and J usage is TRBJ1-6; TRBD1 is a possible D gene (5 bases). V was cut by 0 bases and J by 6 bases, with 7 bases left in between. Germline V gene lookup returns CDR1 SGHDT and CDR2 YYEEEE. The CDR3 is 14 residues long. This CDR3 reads CASSLVQGNSPLHF. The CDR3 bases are TGTGCCAGCAGCTTGGTGCAGGGTAATTCACCCCTCCACTTT. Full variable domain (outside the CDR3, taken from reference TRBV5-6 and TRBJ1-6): DAGVTQSPTHLIKTRGQQVTLRCSPKSGHDTVSWYQQALGQGPQFIFQYYEEEERQRGNFPDRFSGHQFPNYSSELNVNALLLGDSALYLCASSLVQGNSPLHFGNGTRLTVT.

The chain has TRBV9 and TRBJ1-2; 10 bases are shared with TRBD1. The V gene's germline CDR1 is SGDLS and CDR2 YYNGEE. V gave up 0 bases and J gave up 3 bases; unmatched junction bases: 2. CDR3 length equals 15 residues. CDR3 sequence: CASSVAGTGDYGYTF. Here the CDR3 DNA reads TGTGCCAGCAGCGTAGCTGGGACAGGGGACTATGGCTACACCTTC. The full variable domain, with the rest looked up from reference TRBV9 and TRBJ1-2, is DSGVTQTPKHLITATGQRVTLRCSPRSGDLSVYWYQQSLDQGLQFLIQYYNGEERAKGNILERFSAQQFPDLHSELNLSSLELGDSALYFCASSVAGTGDYGYTFGSGTRLTVV.

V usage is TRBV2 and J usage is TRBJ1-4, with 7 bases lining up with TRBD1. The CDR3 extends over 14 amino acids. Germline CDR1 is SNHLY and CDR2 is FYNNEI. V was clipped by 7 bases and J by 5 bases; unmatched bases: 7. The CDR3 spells CASTTDRWNEKLFF. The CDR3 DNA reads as TGTGCCAGCACTACGGACAGGTGGAATGAAAAACTGTTTTTT.